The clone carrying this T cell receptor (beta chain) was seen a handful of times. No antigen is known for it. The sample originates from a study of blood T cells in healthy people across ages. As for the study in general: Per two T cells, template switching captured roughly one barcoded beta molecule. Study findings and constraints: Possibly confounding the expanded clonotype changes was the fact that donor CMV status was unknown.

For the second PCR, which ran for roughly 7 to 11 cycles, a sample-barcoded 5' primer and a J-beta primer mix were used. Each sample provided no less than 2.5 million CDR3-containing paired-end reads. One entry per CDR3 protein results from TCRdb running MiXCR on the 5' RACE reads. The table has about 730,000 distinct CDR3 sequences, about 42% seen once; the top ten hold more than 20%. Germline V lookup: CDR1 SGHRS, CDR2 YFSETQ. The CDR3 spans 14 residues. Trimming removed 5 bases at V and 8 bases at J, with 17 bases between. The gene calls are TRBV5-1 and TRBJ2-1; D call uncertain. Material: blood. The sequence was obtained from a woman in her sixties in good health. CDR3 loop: CASRYPGRRDEQFF. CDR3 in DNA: TGCGCCAGCAGATATCCGGGTCGACGGGATGAGCAGTTCTTC.